This TCR beta chain was sequenced in a study of control samples from healthy donors and cancer patients. Trimming cost V 0 bases and J 3 bases, with 1 base left between them. CDR3 length: 12 amino acids. Per the germline V gene, CDR1 is SGDLS and CDR2 is YYNGEE. Assay: immunoSEQ multiplex PCR; the TCRdb copy retains only in-frame clones and omits some. This sample has some 96,000 clones, with roughly 87% found just once. The sample comprised blood. The V and J genes are TRBV9 and TRBJ1-3; no reliable D call. The TCR sequence derives from a woman in her forties or fifties in good health. This CDR3 reads CASSVGGNTIYF. In DNA form, the CDR3 reads TGTGCCAGCAGCGTAGGTGGAAACACCATATATTTT.